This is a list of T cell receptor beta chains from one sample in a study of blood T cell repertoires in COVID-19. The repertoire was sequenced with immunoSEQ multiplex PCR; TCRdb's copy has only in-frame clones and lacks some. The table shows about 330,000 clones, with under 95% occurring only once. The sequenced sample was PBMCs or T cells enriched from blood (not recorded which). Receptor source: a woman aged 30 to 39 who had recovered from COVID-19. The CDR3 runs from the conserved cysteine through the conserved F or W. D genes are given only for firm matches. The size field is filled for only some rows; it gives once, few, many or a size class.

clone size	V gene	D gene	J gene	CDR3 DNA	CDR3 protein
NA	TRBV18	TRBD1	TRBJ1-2	TGTGCCAGCTCACCTCCGAAGGGGGCGCAGAACTATGGCTACACCTTC	CASSPPKGAQNYGYTF
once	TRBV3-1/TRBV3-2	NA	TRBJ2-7	TGTGCCAGCAGCCGGGTTGGGGAGTCCTACGAGCAGTACTTC	CASSRVGESYEQYF
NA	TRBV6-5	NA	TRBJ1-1	TGTGCCAGCTTGACGGACTTGAACACTGAAGCTTTCTTT	CASLTDLNTEAFF
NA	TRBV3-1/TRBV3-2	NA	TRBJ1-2	TGTGCCAGCAGCCAAGTATGGCACTATGGCTACACCTTC	CASSQVWHYGYTF
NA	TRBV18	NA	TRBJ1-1	TGTGCCAGCTCTCCCGGACAGAACACTGAAGCTTTCTTT	CASSPGQNTEAFF
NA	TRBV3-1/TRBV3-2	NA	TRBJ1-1	TGTGCCAGCAGCCAATTAGGGGGTGTCACTGAAGCTTTCTTT	CASSQLGGVTEAFF
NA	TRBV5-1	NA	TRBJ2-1	TGCGCCAGCAGCTCATTAGCGAATGAGCAGTTCTTC	CASSSLANEQFF
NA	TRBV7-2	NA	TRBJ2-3	TGTGCCAGCAGCTTGCGGCCCAGCACAGATACGCAGTATTTT	CASSLRPSTDTQYF
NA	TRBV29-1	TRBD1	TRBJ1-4	TGCAGCGTGCAGGGGGGCGGTGAAAAACTGTTTTTT	CSVQGGGEKLFF
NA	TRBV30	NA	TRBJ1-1	TGTGCCTGGAGTGTAGGGGCGGGGTACACTGAAGCTTTCTTT	CAWSVGAGYTEAFF
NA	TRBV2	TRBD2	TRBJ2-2	TGTGCCAGCAGACGGGAGGGCCAGAGCACCGGGGAGCTGTTTTTT	CASRREGQSTGELFF
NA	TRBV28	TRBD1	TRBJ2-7	TGTGCCACCCACCAGGGGGCACTCTCCTACGAGCAGTACTTC	CATHQGALSYEQYF
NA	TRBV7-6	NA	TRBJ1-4	TGTGCCAGCAGCGCTACTGTTTCCGGTGAAAAACTGTTTTTT	CASSATVSGEKLFF
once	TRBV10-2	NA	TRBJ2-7	TGCGCCAGCAGGGAGACGGGTAGCTCCTACGAGCAGTACTTC	CASRETGSSYEQYF
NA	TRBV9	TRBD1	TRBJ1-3	TGTGCCAGCAGCGCCACAGGGGACTCTGGAAACACCATATATTTT	CASSATGDSGNTIYF